The sequence of this TCR beta chain was determined in a study of regulatory T cells in long-lasting Graves disease. Documented time point: persistent/refractory GD, antithyroid drugs over 5 years with positive TRAb. After RNA was extracted from PBMCs, the TCR library was made from it. iRepertoire HTBI primers and Arm-PCR of CDR3 regions built TCR beta libraries. TCRdb re-called the multiplex PCR reads through MiXCR, storing one row per CDR3 protein. The data hold 350,000 to 500,000 distinct CDR3 sequences, with over 20% observed a single time. The TCR sequence derives from a female donor with Graves disease. Sample: peripheral blood mononuclear cells (PBMCs), taken when the disease was refractory, from a patient treated with antithyroid drugs.

CDR3 protein: CASSRHLGGRSNTGELFF. As DNA, the CDR3 is TGTGCCAGCAGTCGACACCTGGGCGGGAGGAGTAACACCGGGGAGCTGTTTTTT. J is TRBJ2-2 and V is TRBV6-1; 8 nucleotides agree with TRBD2. The germline gives CDR1 MNHNS, CDR2 SASEGT. The CDR3 runs to 18 residues. Trimming took 5 bases from V and 2 from J; bases not matched to a gene: 13.